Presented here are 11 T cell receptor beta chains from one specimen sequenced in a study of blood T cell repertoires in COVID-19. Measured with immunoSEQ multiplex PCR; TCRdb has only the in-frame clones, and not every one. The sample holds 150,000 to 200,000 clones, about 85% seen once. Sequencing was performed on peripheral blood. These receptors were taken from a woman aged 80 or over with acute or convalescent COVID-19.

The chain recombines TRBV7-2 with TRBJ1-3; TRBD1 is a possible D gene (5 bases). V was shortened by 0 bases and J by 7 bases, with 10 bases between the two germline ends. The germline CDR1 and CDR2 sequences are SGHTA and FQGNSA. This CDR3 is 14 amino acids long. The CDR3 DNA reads TGTGCCAGCAGCTTAGCTCCAGGGAGGAACACCATATATTTT. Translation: CASSLAPGRNTIYF.

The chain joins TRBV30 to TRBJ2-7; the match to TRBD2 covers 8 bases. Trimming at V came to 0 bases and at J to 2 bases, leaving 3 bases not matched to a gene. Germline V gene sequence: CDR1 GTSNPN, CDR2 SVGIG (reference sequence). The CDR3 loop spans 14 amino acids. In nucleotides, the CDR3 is TGTGCCTGGAGTGTATTCGGGGGGGCCTACGAGCAGTACTTC. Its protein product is CAWSVFGGAYEQYF.

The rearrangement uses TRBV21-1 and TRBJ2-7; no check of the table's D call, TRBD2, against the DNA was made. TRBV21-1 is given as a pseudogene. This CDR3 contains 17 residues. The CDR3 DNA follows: TGTGCCAGCAGCAAACCCAAAGGGAGAAAAGGAGCCTACGAGCAGTACTTC. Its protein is CASSKPKGRKGAYEQYF.

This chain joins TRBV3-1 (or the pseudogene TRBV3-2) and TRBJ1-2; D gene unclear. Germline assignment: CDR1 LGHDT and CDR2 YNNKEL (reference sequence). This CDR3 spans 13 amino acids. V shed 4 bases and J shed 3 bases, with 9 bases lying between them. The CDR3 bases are TGTGCCAGCAGCCTTAGGGAGGACTATGGCTACACCTTC. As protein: CASSLREDYGYTF.

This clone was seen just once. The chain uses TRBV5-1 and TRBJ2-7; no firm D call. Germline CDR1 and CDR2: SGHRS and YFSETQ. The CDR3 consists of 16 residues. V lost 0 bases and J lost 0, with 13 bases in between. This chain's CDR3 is CASSLALGSSSYEQYF. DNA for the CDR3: TGCGCCAGCAGCTTGGCCTTGGGCAGTAGCTCCTACGAGCAGTACTTC.

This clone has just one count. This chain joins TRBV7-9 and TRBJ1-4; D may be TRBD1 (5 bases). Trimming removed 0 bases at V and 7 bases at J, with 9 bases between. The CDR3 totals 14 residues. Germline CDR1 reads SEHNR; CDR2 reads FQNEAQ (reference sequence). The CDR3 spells CASSLAQGSEKLFF. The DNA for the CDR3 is TGTGCCAGCAGCTTAGCGCAGGGATCTGAAAAACTGTTTTTT.

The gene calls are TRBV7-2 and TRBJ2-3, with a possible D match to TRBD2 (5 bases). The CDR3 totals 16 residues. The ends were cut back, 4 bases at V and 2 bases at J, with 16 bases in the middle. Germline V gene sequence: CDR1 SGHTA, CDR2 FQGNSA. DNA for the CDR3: TGTGCCAGCAGCTCCCGGGGTTATACCGACACAGATACGCAGTATTTT. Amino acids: CASSSRGYTDTDTQYF.

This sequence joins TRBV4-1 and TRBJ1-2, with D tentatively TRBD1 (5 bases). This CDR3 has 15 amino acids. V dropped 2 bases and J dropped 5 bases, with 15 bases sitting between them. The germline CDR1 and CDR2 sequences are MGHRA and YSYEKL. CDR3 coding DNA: TGCGCCAGCAGCCAACCCCGACAGTGGAAATATGGCTACACCTTC. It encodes CASSQPRQWKYGYTF.

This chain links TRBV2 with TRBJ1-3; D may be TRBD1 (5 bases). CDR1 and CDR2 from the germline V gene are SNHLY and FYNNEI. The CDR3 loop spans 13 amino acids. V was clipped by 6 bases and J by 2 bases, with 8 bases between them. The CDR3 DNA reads TGTGCCAGCAGAGGGGCACCTGGAAACACCATATATTTT. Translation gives CASRGAPGNTIYF.

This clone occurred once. This CDR3 is CATGEGPYEQYF. The CDR3 DNA follows: TGTGCCACCGGGGAAGGCCCCTACGAGCAGTACTTC. The chain joins TRBV7-2 to TRBJ2-7; D may be TRBD2 (5 bases). Germline values: CDR1 SGHTA, CDR2 FQGNSA. V was cut by 10 bases and J by 2 bases, with 12 bases left in between. This CDR3 spans 12 amino acids.

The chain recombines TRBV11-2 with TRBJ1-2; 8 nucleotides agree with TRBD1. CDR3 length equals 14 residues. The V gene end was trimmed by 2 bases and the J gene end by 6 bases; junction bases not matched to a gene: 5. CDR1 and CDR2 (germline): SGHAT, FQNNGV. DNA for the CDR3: TGTGCCAGCAGCTTAAACCCGACAGGGGATGGCTACACCTTC. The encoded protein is CASSLNPTGDGYTF.